The 31 T cell receptor beta chains listed next were all sequenced from one sample in a study of blood T cells in healthy people across ages. Primed by a sample-barcoded 5' primer and a J-beta primer mix, a second PCR proceeded for 7 to 11 cycles. TCRdb analysed the 5' RACE reads with MiXCR anew, one entry per CDR3 protein. The table lists 710,000 or so distinct CDR3 sequences, about 20% of them singletons. The sequencing sample was made of blood. Receptor source: an older man in good health.

Many counts were recorded for this clonotype. The chain employs TRBV24-1 and TRBJ2-3; maybe TRBD2 (5 bases). Germline V gives CDR1 KGHDR, CDR2 SFDVKD. V dropped 3 bases and J dropped 3 bases, with 15 bases sitting between them. The CDR3 sequence is 16 residues long. CDR3 sequence (DNA): TGTGCCACCAGTGATCGCGGCAGGAGAGGGACAGATACGCAGTATTTT. This sequence encodes CATSDRGRRGTDTQYF.

This chain uses TRBV7-2 with TRBJ2-5; D not certain. The DNA end is more similar to TRBJ2-7, so the J call may be wrong. Germline CDR1 is SGHTA and CDR2 is FQGNSA. This CDR3 is built from 13 residues. This CDR3 reads CASSLGRNYEQYV. The CDR3 DNA sequence: TGTGCCAGCAGCTTAGGTAGGAATTACGAGCAGTACGTC.

This clonotype occurred a few times. The chain combines TRBV28 with TRBJ2-5, with a tentative D call TRBD1 (6 bases). TRBJ2-7 explains the end of the DNA better; the J call may be wrong. Germline CDR1 reads MDHEN; CDR2 reads SYDVKM. This CDR3 contains 15 residues. The CDR3 here is CASSRQAKSEYEQYF. CDR3 coding DNA: TGTGCCAGCAGCCGACAGGCGAAATCGGAGTACGAGCAGTACTTC.

This clonotype has more than one count but fewer than ten. The chain joins TRBV3-1 to TRBJ2-1, with 12 bases identical to TRBD2. This CDR3 spans 15 amino acids. Germline assignment: CDR1 LGHDT and CDR2 YNNKEL (reference sequence). The ends lost 4 bases at V and 8 bases at J; junction bases unmatched: 6. The CDR3 DNA sequence: TGTGCCAGCAGCCTCCCTAGCGGGGGGGCCGATGAGCAGTTCTTC. It codes for CASSLPSGGADEQFF.

This clonotype has ten or more counts. This chain uses TRBV5-1 with TRBJ2-1; 8 bases are a match to TRBD1. The CDR3 has 15 residues. The V gene end was trimmed by 5 bases and the J gene end by 3 bases; junction bases not matched to a gene: 7. The V gene's germline CDR1 is SGHRS and CDR2 YFSETQ. CDR3 nucleotides: TGCGCCAGCAGTTACTCCGGGACAGGCTACAATGAGCAGTTCTTC. Its translation is CASSYSGTGYNEQFF. The whole variable domain, remainder taken from reference TRBV5-1 and TRBJ2-1, is KAGVTQTPRYLIKTRGQQVTLSCSPISGHRSVSWYQQTPGQGLQFLFEYFSETQRNKGNFPGRFSGRQFSNSRSEMNVSTLELGDSALYLCASSYSGTGYNEQFFGPGTRLTVL.

Only a few counts were recorded for this clonotype. This rearrangement joins TRBV6-5 to TRBJ1-1; D remains unclear. The germline V and J ends were trimmed by 7 bases and 2 bases, with 14 bases remaining between them. The CDR3 extends over 14 amino acids. CDR1 is MNHEY and CDR2 is SVGAGI in the germline V gene. CDR3 residues: CASTPFWGNTEAFF. DNA for the CDR3: TGTGCCAGCACCCCCTTCTGGGGAAACACTGAAGCTTTCTTT.

A few counts support this clonotype. This chain connects TRBV12-3 or TRBV12-4 to TRBJ2-1; D not resolved. The CDR3 length is 16 residues. Trimming took 5 bases from V and 6 from J, leaving 20 bases between them. CDR3 in DNA: TGTGCCAGCAGTCCGTCACTCCGGGTGCCTCCCAATGAGCAGTTCTTC. Its translation is CASSPSLRVPPNEQFF.

This clonotype was detected a few times. No conserved phenylalanine or tryptophan is present at the end of the CDR3, so a read error is the likely explanation. The rearrangement links TRBV28 to TRBJ2-7; no firm D call. The last part of the DNA fits TRBJ2-5 better; the J call may be wrong. The CDR3 covers 13 residues. The V gene's germline CDR1 is MDHEN and CDR2 SYDVKM. CDR3 in DNA: TGTGCCAGCAGTCCCTACCCCCAATGGACCCAGTACCTC. It codes for CASSPYPQWTQYL.

The chain has TRBV14 and TRBJ1-4, with 7 bases aligning to TRBD1. This CDR3 has 15 residues. CDR1 and CDR2 (germline): SGHDN, FVKESK. With V trimmed by 4 bases and J by 6 bases, 8 bases remained unmatched. The CDR3 region is CASSRSGTVYEKLFF. The CDR3 DNA is TGTGCCAGCAGCCGATCCGGGACAGTTTATGAAAAACTGTTTTTT.

This clonotype has more than one count but fewer than ten. The chain is built from TRBV5-1 and TRBJ2-5; weak D call: TRBD2 (5 bases). TRBJ2-3 explains the end of the DNA better; the J call may be wrong. The CDR3 spans 12 residues. Germline V gene data show CDR1 as SGHRS and CDR2 as YFSETQ. CDR3 coding DNA: TGCGCCAGCAGCTTAAATGAGGGTACGCAGTATTTT. Translation gives CASSLNEGTQYF.

V is TRBV28 and J is TRBJ2-1, with 10 bases aligning to TRBD1. CDR1 and CDR2 from the germline V gene are MDHEN and SYDVKM. This CDR3 has 15 residues. Losses at the gene ends were 6 bases for V and 7 bases for J; bases not matched to a gene: 9. The CDR3 loop reads CASRTRDRGFNEQFF. In nucleotides, the CDR3 is TGTGCCAGCAGGACCCGGGACAGGGGTTTTAATGAGCAGTTCTTC.

The chain combines TRBV7-2 with TRBJ1-2; 10 bases are shared with TRBD1. This CDR3 region has 12 residues. V shed 2 bases and J 14 bases; nucleotides not matched to a gene: 5. Germline CDR1 is SGHTA and CDR2 is FQGNSA. CDR3 DNA: TGTGCCAGCAGCTTAACCCGGGACAGGGGTACCTTC. This encodes CASSLTRDRGTF.

This clonotype occurred many times. CDR3 sequence reads: CASSPGTSRGTDTQYF. The CDR3 DNA reads TGTGCCAGCAGTCCCGGGACTAGCCGAGGTACAGATACGCAGTATTTT. The chain has TRBV12-3 or TRBV12-4 and TRBJ2-3, with TRBD2 identical over 9 bases. This CDR3 is 16 amino acids long. J gave up 3 bases and V 5 bases, and 9 bases lay outside the gene matches.

This clonotype has a count of ten or more. The chain joins TRBV12-3 or TRBV12-4 to TRBJ1-1, with a possible D match to TRBD1 (5 bases). The CDR3 has 16 residues. V lost 5 bases to trimming and J lost 1 base, with 17 bases between them. CDR3 amino acids: CASSPPLGVGNTEAFF. Written as DNA, the CDR3 is TGTGCCAGCAGTCCCCCCTTGGGGGTGGGGAACACTGAAGCTTTCTTT.

A word on this clonotype: The junction shows a germline mismatch at one end, possibly a read error. The chain uses TRBV13 and TRBJ1-6; D unresolved. The CDR3 contains 16 residues. CDR1 is PRHDT, CDR2 FYEKMQ, per germline (reference sequence). CDR3: CASSIGSYAYNSPLHF. CDR3 nucleotides: TGTGCCAGCAGCATAGGCAGCTATGCCTATAATTCACCCCTCCACTTT.

This clonotype was counted only a few times. One end of the junction fails to match germline, which may point to a read error. The J gene is TRBJ2-5, the V gene TRBV12-3 or TRBV12-4; tentative D call: TRBD2 (6 bases). TRBJ2-1 matches the DNA end more closely, so the J call is doubtful. This CDR3 has 12 residues. The DNA for the CDR3 is TGTGCCGGCAGTTTAGAGGCGGGAGAGCAGTTCTTC. Translated, it gives CAGSLEAGEQFF.

Only a few counts were recorded for this clonotype. The chain carries TRBV18 and TRBJ2-3; D could derive from TRBD1 or TRBD2 (5 bases each). The length of the CDR3 is 14 residues. CDR1 KGHSH and CDR2 LQKENI come from the germline V gene. With 5 bases removed from V and 1 base from J, the gap between germline ends came to 10 bases. CDR3 residues: CASSFGARTDTQYF. For the CDR3, the DNA is TGTGCCAGCTCATTCGGGGCCCGCACAGATACGCAGTATTTT.

The chain joins TRBV11-2 to TRBJ2-3; D is possibly TRBD1 or TRBD2 (5 bases each). CDR3 length: 14 amino acids. V was trimmed by 5 bases and J by 7 bases, leaving 16 bases between them. Germline V gene data show CDR1 as SGHAT and CDR2 as FQNNGV. For the CDR3, the DNA is TGTGCCAGCAGCCCGAGGGACGCCCAGAATACGCAGTATTTT. As protein: CASSPRDAQNTQYF.

This clonotype showed up just a few times. The chain recombines TRBV29-1 with TRBJ1-2; possible D gene TRBD1, 5 bases. Between the trimmed V and J ends, which lost 8 bases and 4 bases, there was a span of 14 bases. The CDR3 covers 12 residues. Germline-derived CDR1 and CDR2 are SQVTM and ANQGSEA. CDR3 nucleotide sequence: TGCAGCTCCGGGGAGGGGCCCTATGGCTACACCTTC. Its translation: CSSGEGPYGYTF.

The chain has TRBV2 and TRBJ2-3; weak D call: TRBD2 (6 bases). Between the trimmed V and J ends, which lost 6 bases and 0 bases, there was a span of 13 bases. CDR1 is SNHLY and CDR2 is FYNNEI in the germline V gene. This CDR3 comprises 15 residues. CDR3 region: CASSGDSSSTDTQYF. CDR3 bases: TGTGCCAGCAGCGGGGACTCCTCTAGCACAGATACGCAGTATTTT.

The J gene is TRBJ1-5, the V gene TRBV20-1; D is possibly TRBD1 (5 bases). The CDR3 totals 20 residues. Germline lookup yields CDR1 DFQATT and CDR2 SNEGSKA (reference sequence). V lost 3 bases, J lost 2 bases, and 29 bases lay in between. CDR3 nucleotides: TGCAGTGCTAGCCACAGGCTGGGGGGTTTGGGGCAGGTGGGCAATCAGCCCCAGCATTTT. This sequence encodes CSASHRLGGLGQVGNQPQHF.

This rearrangement joins TRBV9 to TRBJ2-5; D ambiguous. This CDR3 region has 15 residues. Trimming took off 2 bases at V and 3 bases at J, with 14 bases between the two ends. Germline V gene lookup returns CDR1 SGDLS and CDR2 YYNGEE. CDR3 nucleotides: TGTGCCAGCAGCGTCTCGCCTCGAGGAGAAGAGACCCAGTACTTC. It encodes CASSVSPRGEETQYF.

The genes are TRBV12-3 or TRBV12-4 and TRBJ2-1; D is perhaps TRBD1 or TRBD2 (9 bases each). Trimming pared 5 bases from V and 0 bases from J, leaving 26 bases between. This CDR3 is built from 20 residues. In DNA form, the CDR3 reads TGTGCCAGCAGTCTCGGACAGGGGATAGCGGGAGCCAGCTCCTACAATGAGCAGTTCTTC. Protein sequence: CASSLGQGIAGASSYNEQFF.

This clonotype was counted between two and nine times. The chain joins TRBV6-5 to TRBJ1-2, with 9 bases lining up with TRBD1. The V gene's germline CDR1 is MNHEY and CDR2 SVGAGI. The CDR3 is 16 residues long. The V segment lost 5 bases and the J segment 3 bases; nucleotides outside the gene matches: 10. The CDR3 sequence is CASSRLPGQGHYGYTF. CDR3 coding DNA: TGTGCCAGCAGTCGGCTTCCAGGACAGGGGCACTATGGCTACACCTTC.

This clonotype was seen more than once but under ten times. The chain employs TRBV3-1 and TRBJ2-7, with D possibly TRBD1 on 5 matching bases. The CDR3 runs to 14 residues. The germline V and J ends were trimmed by 1 base and 0 bases, with 7 bases remaining between them. Germline lookup yields CDR1 LGHDT and CDR2 YNNKEL (reference sequence). CDR3 region: CASSQGGLSYEQYV. As DNA, the CDR3 is TGTGCCAGCAGCCAAGGGGGCCTCTCCTACGAGCAGTACGTC.

About this clonotype itself: A single base separates this from a much larger clone, so it may be a read error. V gene TRBV7-2 combines with J gene TRBJ1-2, with D possibly TRBD1 on 5 matching bases. V was cut by 5 bases and J by 10 bases, with 14 bases left in between. The CDR3 is made up of 12 amino acids. Germline CDR1 reads SGHTA; CDR2 reads FQGNSA. The CDR3 loop is CASSERTSVYTF. In DNA form, the CDR3 reads TGTGCCAGCAGCGAAAGGACATCTGTCTACACCTTC.

This clonotype was seen a handful of times. The rearrangement joins TRBV5-1 to TRBJ2-5, with D possibly being TRBD1 (6 bases). The J call is uncertain, as TRBJ2-1 better fits the DNA end. Germline V CDR1 and CDR2: SGHRS, YFSETQ. The CDR3 is 15 residues long. The CDR3 loop reads CASSLQGHRDHEQFF. CDR3 nucleotide sequence: TGCGCCAGCAGCTTACAGGGCCACCGGGACCATGAGCAGTTCTTC.

This clonotype has a count of ten or more. V usage is TRBV6-6 and J usage is TRBJ1-2; TRBD1 might be the D (6 bases). The ends were cut back, 0 bases at V and 2 bases at J, with 7 bases in the middle. The CDR3 covers 14 residues. CDR1 and CDR2 from the germline V gene are MNHNY and SVGAGI (reference sequence). Here the CDR3 reads CASSYSRGNYGYTF. The CDR3 nucleotides are TGTGCCAGCAGTTACTCGAGGGGGAACTATGGCTACACCTTC.

This clonotype was detected only a few times. The rearrangement uses TRBV12-3 or TRBV12-4 and TRBJ1-1; D is unclear. The V end lost 0 bases, the J end lost 1 base, and 9 bases lay between the germline ends. The CDR3 contains 15 residues. The CDR3 nucleotides are TGTGCCAGCAGTTTAGCGCTAACTCCGAACACTGAAGCTTTCTTT. Residues: CASSLALTPNTEAFF.

This rearrangement joins TRBV20-1 to TRBJ2-3; 8 nucleotides agree with TRBD2. In germline, CDR1 is DFQATT, CDR2 SNEGSKA (reference sequence). After removal of 5 bases from V and 4 bases from J, the junction contained 14 bases not matched to a gene. The CDR3 loop spans 16 amino acids. Here the CDR3 DNA reads TGCAGTGCTCCCGGGTGGGTTAGCGGGGCTGCAGATACGCAGTATTTT. Its protein product is CSAPGWVSGAADTQYF.

About this clonotype itself: One junction end disagrees with the germline gene, perhaps due to a read error. J is TRBJ2-5 and V is TRBV12-3 or TRBV12-4; unclear D gene. The CDR3 totals 17 residues. The chain's CDR3 is CASSLHGKVSYQETPYF. DNA of the CDR3: TGTGCCAGCAGTTTACACGGTAAGGTCTCGTACCAAGAGACCCCGTACTTC.